One sample yielded the 7 T cell receptor beta chains listed below, sequenced in a study of PD-L1 blockade in urothelial cancer. Some clones are missing from TCRdb's copy, which holds only in-frame ones; the method was immunoSEQ multiplex PCR. The sample has some 41,000 clones, 83% seen once. Time point denoted: peripheral blood 6 weeks after treatment start. The sequencing used PBMCs, collected around atezolizumab (anti-PD-L1) treatment. These receptors originate from a man aged 55-75 years with urothelial cancer.

The chain has TRBV19 and TRBJ1-1, with D possibly TRBD1 on 6 matching bases. V was trimmed by 7 bases and J by 6 bases, leaving 27 bases between them. Germline CDR1 LNHDA, CDR2 SQIVND (reference sequence). This CDR3 is 17 amino acids long. The CDR3 here is CASIPLLGDNRQAEAFF. As DNA, the CDR3 is TGTGCCAGTATCCCCTTATTGGGGGACAACCGGCAGGCTGAAGCTTTCTTT.

The chain couples TRBV21-1 to TRBJ2-1; the table gives TRBD1 as D, unverified against the DNA. TRBV21-1 is a recognized pseudogene. The CDR3 is 17 amino acids. The CDR3 spells CASSKVGRAFSYNEQFF. In DNA, the CDR3 is TGTGCCAGCAGCAAAGTGGGCAGGGCCTTTTCCTACAATGAGCAGTTCTTC.

This sequence joins TRBV7-2 and TRBJ1-4; D may be TRBD1 (5 bases). The germline V gene encodes CDR1 SGHTA and CDR2 FQGNSA. Trimming stripped 0 bases from V and 7 bases from J, with 12 bases between. The CDR3 consists of 15 residues. The CDR3 DNA reads TGTGCCAGCAGCTTAGCTGGGCAGGGCGGTGAAAAACTGTTTTTT. Protein product: CASSLAGQGGEKLFF.

The V gene is TRBV7-2, the J gene TRBJ1-4; 7 bases match TRBD1. CDR3 size: 15 residues. Trimming at V came to 5 bases and at J to 2 bases, leaving 5 bases not matched to a gene. Germline-derived CDR1 and CDR2 are SGHTA and FQGNSA. The DNA for the CDR3 is TGTGCCAGCAGCCGTCAGACAGGGACTAATGAAAAACTGTTTTTT. Its translation is CASSRQTGTNEKLFF.

Worth noting for this clone: The germline gene is not matched at one end of the junction; a read error may be the cause. As DNA, the CDR3 is TGTGCCACCAGCGGAGACGATGACTACAATGAAAAACTGTTTTTT. It is translated as CATSGDDDYNEKLFF. The rearrangement joins TRBV15 to TRBJ1-4, with D hard to call. CDR3 length: 15 residues. Germline CDR1 reads LNHNV; CDR2 reads YYDKDF (reference sequence).

This chain uses TRBV7-9 with TRBJ1-4; 10 positions agree with TRBD1. This CDR3 spans 14 amino acids. Germline V lookup: CDR1 SEHNR, CDR2 FQNEAQ (reference sequence). Unmatched junction bases numbered 5, after V lost 5 bases and J lost 8 bases. CDR3 in DNA: TGTGCCAGCAGCCGTGGACAGGGGGTCGAAAAACTGTTTTTT. This translates into CASSRGQGVEKLFF. Filled out from reference TRBV7-9 and TRBJ1-4, the complete variable domain reads DTGVSQNPRHKITKRGQNVTFRCDPISEHNRLYWYRQTLGQGPEFLTYFQNEAQLEKSRLLSDRFSAERPKGSFSTLEIQRTEQGDSAMYLCASSRGQGVEKLFFGSGTQLSVL.

This chain joins TRBV20-1 and TRBJ1-2; D is uncertain. Trimming took 3 bases from V and 8 from J, leaving 10 bases between them. Germline CDR1 DFQATT, CDR2 SNEGSKA (reference sequence). The CDR3 is 11 residues long. The CDR3 nucleotides read TGCAGTGCTAGGACTTCTGGGGGCTACACCTTC. This sequence encodes CSARTSGGYTF.